A selection of T cell receptor beta chains follows, all from one sample in a study of CD8+CD57+ T cells in acquired aplastic anemia. A single record per CDR3 protein comes from TCRdb applying MiXCR to the reads. The table lists roughly 260,000 distinct CDR3 sequences, more than 45% of them singletons. Sample: sorted CD4+, CD8+, or CD8+CD57+ T cells (not recorded which) from PBMCs. The receptor set was obtained from a human donor with aplastic anemia. The CDR3 runs from the conserved cysteine through the conserved F or W. Each record gives: J gene, V gene, CDR3 protein.

j_call: TRBJ1-5
v_call: TRBV10-3
cdr3_aa: CAISGTGYSNQPQHF

j_call: TRBJ2-1
v_call: TRBV15
cdr3_aa: CATSLRTSGGRNEQFF

j_call: TRBJ1-5
v_call: TRBV7-3
cdr3_aa: CASSLGAMAQPQHF

j_call: TRBJ1-2
v_call: TRBV6-1
cdr3_aa: CASSEKGEPGYTF

j_call: TRBJ2-5
v_call: TRBV9
cdr3_aa: CASSVATTGQETQYF

j_call: TRBJ2-7
v_call: TRBV2
cdr3_aa: CASSDGTTSYEQYF

j_call: TRBJ2-7
v_call: TRBV3-1
cdr3_aa: CASSDTIYEQYF

j_call: TRBJ2-7
v_call: TRBV6-2/TRBV6-3
cdr3_aa: CASSYSAAGVLSYEQYF

j_call: TRBJ2-7
v_call: TRBV7-9
cdr3_aa: CASSFFFGGRGSYEQYF

j_call: TRBJ2-7
v_call: TRBV9
cdr3_aa: CASSVAVGAYEQYF

j_call: TRBJ1-1
v_call: TRBV20-1
cdr3_aa: CSARAVFKQGNFVNTEAFF

j_call: TRBJ1-2
v_call: TRBV12-3/TRBV12-4
cdr3_aa: CASSSLAYGYTF

j_call: TRBJ2-1
v_call: TRBV9
cdr3_aa: CASSSHYSYNEQFF

j_call: TRBJ1-6
v_call: TRBV11-1
cdr3_aa: CASSLDGDSPLHF

j_call: TRBJ1-6
v_call: TRBV7-9
cdr3_aa: CASSSHESTGGYNSPLHF

j_call: TRBJ1-3
v_call: TRBV7-9
cdr3_aa: CASRETDSGNTIYF

j_call: TRBJ1-3
v_call: TRBV7-9
cdr3_aa: CASSLASGSLGNTIYF

j_call: TRBJ2-3
v_call: TRBV29-1
cdr3_aa: CSVSGRTGGAGGSTDTQYF

j_call: TRBJ2-3
v_call: TRBV9
cdr3_aa: CASSVQGTPPDTQYF

j_call: TRBJ1-5
v_call: TRBV20-1
cdr3_aa: CSAFETGALNQPQHF

j_call: TRBJ2-7
v_call: TRBV27
cdr3_aa: CASSFGVSYEQYF

j_call: TRBJ2-1
v_call: TRBV19
cdr3_aa: CASRPKGGSYNEQFF

j_call: TRBJ2-7
v_call: TRBV7-3
cdr3_aa: CASSLGGRADEQYF

j_call: TRBJ2-7
v_call: TRBV25-1
cdr3_aa: CASSGGAYEQYF

j_call: TRBJ1-4
v_call: TRBV19
cdr3_aa: CASSISVSGDYEKLFF

j_call: TRBJ2-5
v_call: TRBV7-9
cdr3_aa: CASSGLGLGKTQYF

j_call: TRBJ2-1
v_call: TRBV19
cdr3_aa: CASSIDPDGNYNEQFF

j_call: TRBJ2-7
v_call: TRBV10-1
cdr3_aa: CASSEGQDYEQYF

j_call: TRBJ1-2
v_call: TRBV15
cdr3_aa: CATSSRQAYGYTF

j_call: TRBJ1-4
v_call: TRBV30
cdr3_aa: CAWTVETGTGDEKLFF

j_call: TRBJ1-1
v_call: TRBV13
cdr3_aa: CASSSDSTNTEAFF

j_call: TRBJ2-7
v_call: TRBV20-1
cdr3_aa: CSAEGGEGMGYEQYF

j_call: TRBJ1-1
v_call: TRBV7-9
cdr3_aa: CASSDVGGDTEAFF

j_call: TRBJ2-7
v_call: TRBV29-1
cdr3_aa: CSVATHGAYEQYF

j_call: TRBJ1-1
v_call: TRBV20-1
cdr3_aa: CSATTRGTTF

j_call: TRBJ2-5
v_call: TRBV9
cdr3_aa: CASSEKKQGGGETQYF

j_call: TRBJ2-2
v_call: TRBV7-9
cdr3_aa: CASSLGSRNTGELFF

j_call: TRBJ1-5
v_call: TRBV7-3
cdr3_aa: CASSLFGRDSHPQHF

j_call: TRBJ1-1
v_call: TRBV7-9
cdr3_aa: CASSPHTREAFF